The text below deals with one T cell receptor (beta chain). The sample belongs to a study of cytomegalovirus exposure and HLA in healthy donors. The CDR3 totals 15 residues. The V end was cut by 3 bases, the J end by 0 bases, with 9 bases between. The germline V gene encodes CDR1 LNHDA and CDR2 SQIVND (reference sequence). A multiplex PCR was run with 60 Vbeta primers and 13 Jbeta primers. Clones were sequenced by immunoSEQ multiplex PCR, and TCRdb holds only the in-frame ones, with some missing. The sample lists approximately 140,000 clones; 79% were seen once. The V and J genes are TRBV19 and TRBJ1-5; D is perhaps TRBD1 (5 bases). The sequenced sample consisted of PBMCs. The clonotype originates from a female donor in good health and CMV-seronegative. CDR3 residues: CASSIRDYSNQPQHF. CDR3 DNA: TGTGCCAGTAGTATCAGGGATTATAGCAATCAGCCCCAGCATTTT. Full variable domain (rest looked up from reference TRBV19 and TRBJ1-5): DGGITQSPKYLFRKEGQNVTLSCEQNLNHDAMYWYRQDPGQGLRLIYYSQIVNDFQKGDIAEGYSVSREKKESFPLTVTSAQKNPTAFYLCASSIRDYSNQPQHFGDGTRLSIL.